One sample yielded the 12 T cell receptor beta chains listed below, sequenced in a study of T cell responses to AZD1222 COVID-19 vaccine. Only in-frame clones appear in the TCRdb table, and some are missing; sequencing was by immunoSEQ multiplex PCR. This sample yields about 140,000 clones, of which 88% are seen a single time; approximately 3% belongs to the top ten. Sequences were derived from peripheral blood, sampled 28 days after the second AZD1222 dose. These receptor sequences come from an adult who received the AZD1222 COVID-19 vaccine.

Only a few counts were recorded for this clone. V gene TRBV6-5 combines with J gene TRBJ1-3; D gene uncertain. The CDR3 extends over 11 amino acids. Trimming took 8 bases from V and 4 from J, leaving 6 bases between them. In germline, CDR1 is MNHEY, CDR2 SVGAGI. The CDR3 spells CASHGGNTIYF. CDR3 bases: TGTGCCAGCCATGGGGGAAACACCATATATTTT.

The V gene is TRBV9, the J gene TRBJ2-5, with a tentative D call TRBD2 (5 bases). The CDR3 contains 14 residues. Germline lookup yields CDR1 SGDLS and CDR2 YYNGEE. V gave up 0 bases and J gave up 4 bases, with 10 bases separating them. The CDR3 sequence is CASSVAGRAETQYF. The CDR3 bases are TGTGCCAGCAGCGTAGCTGGGCGGGCAGAGACCCAGTACTTC.

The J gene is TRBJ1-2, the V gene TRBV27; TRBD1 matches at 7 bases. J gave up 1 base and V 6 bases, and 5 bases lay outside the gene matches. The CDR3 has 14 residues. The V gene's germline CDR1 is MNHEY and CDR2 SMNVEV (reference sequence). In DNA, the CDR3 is TGTGCCAGCAGCGAGACAGGGAGTAACTATGGCTACACCTTC. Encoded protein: CASSETGSNYGYTF.

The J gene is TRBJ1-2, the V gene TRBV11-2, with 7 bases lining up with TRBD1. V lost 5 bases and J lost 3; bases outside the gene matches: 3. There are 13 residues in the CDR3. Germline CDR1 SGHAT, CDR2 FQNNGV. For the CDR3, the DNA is TGTGCCAGCAGCCCCGGGACAGACTATGGCTACACCTTC. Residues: CASSPGTDYGYTF. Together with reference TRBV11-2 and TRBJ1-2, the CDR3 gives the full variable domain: EAGVAQSPRYKIIEKRQSVAFWCNPISGHATLYWYQQILGQGPKLLIQFQNNGVVDDSQLPKDRFSAERLKGVDSTLKIQPAKLEDSAVYLCASSPGTDYGYTFGSGTRLTVV.

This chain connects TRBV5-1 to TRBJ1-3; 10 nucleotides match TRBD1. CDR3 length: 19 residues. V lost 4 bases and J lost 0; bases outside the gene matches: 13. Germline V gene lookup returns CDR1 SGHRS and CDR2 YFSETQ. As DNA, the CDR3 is TGCGCCAGCAGCGGCCCGGGACAGGGGTCTGGAGACTCTGGAAACACCATATATTTT. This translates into CASSGPGQGSGDSGNTIYF.

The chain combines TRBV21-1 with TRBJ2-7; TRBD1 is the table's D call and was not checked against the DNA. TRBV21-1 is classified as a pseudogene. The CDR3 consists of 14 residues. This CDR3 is CASSKRDMYYEQYF. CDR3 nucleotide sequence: TGTGCCAGCAGCAAAAGGGACATGTACTACGAGCAGTACTTC.

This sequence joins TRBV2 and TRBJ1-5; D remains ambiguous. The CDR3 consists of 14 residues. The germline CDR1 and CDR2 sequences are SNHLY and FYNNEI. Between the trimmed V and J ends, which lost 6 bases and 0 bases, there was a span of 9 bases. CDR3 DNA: TGTGCCAGCAGCCGGACGAATAGCAATCAGCCCCAGCATTTT. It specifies CASSRTNSNQPQHF.

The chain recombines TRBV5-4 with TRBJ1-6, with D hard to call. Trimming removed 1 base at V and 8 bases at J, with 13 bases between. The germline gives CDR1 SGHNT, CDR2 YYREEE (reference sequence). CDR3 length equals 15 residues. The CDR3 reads CASSLSYRSDSPLHF. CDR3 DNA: TGTGCCAGCAGCTTGTCTTACCGATCGGATTCACCCCTCCACTTT.

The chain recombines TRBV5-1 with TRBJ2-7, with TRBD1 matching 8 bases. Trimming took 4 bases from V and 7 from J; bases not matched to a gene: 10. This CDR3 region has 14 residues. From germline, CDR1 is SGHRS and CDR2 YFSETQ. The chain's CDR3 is CASSPDRGSWEQYF. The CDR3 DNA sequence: TGCGCCAGCAGCCCCGACAGGGGAAGCTGGGAGCAGTACTTC.

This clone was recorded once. The CDR3 region is CASRERQRGLLHF. The CDR3 bases are TGTGCCAGCCGCGAGAGGCAACGAGGACTCCTCCACTTT. The chain joins TRBV12-3 or TRBV12-4 to TRBJ1-6, with D uncertain. V was clipped by 8 bases and J by 15 bases, with 20 bases between them. The CDR3 extends over 13 amino acids.

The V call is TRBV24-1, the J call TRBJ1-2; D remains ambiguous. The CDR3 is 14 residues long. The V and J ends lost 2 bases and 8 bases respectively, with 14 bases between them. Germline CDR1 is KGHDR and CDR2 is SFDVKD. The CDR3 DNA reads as TGTGCCACCAGTGATTCCGAGACGGTGAAAGGCTACACCTTC. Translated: CATSDSETVKGYTF.

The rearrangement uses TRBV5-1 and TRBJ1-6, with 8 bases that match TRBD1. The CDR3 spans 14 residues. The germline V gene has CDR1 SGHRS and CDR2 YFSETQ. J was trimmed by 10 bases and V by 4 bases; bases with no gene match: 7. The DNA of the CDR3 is TGCGCCAGCAGCGAACAGGGGGGAGGCTCACCCCTCCACTTT. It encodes CASSEQGGGSPLHF.